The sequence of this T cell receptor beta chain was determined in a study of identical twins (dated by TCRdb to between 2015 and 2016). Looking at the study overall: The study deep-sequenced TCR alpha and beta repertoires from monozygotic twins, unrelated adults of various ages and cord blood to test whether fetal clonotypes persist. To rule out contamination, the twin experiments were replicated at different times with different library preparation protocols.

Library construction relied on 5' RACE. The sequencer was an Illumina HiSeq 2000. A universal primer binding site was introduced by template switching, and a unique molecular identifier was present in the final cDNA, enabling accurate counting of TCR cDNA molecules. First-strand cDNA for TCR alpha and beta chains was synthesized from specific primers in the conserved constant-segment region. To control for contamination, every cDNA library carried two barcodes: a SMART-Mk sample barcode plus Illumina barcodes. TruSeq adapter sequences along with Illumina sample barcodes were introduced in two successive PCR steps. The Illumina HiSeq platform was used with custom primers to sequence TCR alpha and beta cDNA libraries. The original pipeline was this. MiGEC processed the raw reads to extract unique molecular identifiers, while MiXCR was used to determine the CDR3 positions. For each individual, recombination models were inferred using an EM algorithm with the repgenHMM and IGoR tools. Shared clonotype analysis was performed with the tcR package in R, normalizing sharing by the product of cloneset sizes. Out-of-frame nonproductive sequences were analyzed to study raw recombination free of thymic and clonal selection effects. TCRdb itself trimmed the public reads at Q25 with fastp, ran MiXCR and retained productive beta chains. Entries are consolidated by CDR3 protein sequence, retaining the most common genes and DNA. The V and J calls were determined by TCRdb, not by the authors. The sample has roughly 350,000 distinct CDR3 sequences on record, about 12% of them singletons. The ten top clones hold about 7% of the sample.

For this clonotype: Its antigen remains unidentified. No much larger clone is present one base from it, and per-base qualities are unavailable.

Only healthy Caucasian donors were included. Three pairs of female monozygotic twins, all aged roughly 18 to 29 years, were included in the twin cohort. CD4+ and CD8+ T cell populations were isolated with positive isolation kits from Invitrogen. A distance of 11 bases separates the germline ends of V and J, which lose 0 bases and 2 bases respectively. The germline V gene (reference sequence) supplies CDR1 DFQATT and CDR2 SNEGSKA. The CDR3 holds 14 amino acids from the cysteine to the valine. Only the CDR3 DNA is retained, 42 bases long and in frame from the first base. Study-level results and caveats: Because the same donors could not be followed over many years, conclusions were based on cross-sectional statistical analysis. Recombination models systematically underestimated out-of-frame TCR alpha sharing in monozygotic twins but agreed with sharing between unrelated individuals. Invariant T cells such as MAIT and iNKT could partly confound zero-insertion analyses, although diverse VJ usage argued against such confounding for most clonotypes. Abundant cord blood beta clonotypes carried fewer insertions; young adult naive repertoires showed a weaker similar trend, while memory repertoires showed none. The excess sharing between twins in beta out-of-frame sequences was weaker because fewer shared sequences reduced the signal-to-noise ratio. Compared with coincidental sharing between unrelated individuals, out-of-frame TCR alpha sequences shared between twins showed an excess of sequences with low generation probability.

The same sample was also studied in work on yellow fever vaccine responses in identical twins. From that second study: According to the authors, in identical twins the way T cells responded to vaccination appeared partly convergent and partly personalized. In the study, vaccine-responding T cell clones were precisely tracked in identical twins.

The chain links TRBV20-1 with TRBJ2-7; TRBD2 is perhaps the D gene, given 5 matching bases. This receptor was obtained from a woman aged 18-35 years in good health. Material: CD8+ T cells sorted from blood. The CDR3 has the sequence CSARDRRRTYEQYV. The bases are TGCAGTGCTAGAGATCGGAGGAGGACCTACGAGCAGTACGTC.